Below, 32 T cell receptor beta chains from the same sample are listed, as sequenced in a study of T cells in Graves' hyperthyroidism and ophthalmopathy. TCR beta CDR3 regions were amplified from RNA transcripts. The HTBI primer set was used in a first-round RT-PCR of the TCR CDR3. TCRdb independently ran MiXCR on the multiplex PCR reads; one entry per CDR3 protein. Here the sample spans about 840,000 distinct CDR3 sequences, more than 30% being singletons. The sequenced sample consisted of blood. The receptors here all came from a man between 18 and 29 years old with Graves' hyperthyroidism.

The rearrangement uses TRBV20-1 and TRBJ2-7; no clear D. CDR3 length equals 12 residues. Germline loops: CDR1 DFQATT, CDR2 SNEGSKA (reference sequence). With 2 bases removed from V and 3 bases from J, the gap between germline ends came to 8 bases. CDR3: CSARSPNYEQYF. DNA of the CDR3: TGCAGTGCTAGAAGCCCGAACTACGAGCAGTACTTC.

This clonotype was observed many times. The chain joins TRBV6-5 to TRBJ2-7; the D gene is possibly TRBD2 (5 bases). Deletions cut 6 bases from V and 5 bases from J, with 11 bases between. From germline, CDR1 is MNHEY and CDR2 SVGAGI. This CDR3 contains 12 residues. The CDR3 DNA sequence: TGTGCCAGCAGCCATCCGGGGAACGAGCAGTACTTC. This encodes CASSHPGNEQYF.

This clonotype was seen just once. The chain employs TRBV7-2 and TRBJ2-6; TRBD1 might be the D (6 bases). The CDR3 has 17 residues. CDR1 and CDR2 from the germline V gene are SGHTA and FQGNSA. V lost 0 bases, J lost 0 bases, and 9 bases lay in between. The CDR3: CASSLARQDSGANVLTF. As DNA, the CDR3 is TGTGCCAGCAGCTTAGCGAGACAGGACTCTGGGGCCAACGTCCTGACTTTC.

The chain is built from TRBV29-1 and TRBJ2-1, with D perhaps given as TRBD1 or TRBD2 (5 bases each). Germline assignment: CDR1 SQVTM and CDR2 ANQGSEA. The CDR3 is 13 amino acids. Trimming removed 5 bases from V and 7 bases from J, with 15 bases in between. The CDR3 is CSVRDAERNEQFF. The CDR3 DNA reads TGCAGCGTTAGGGACGCCGAACGGAATGAGCAGTTCTTC.

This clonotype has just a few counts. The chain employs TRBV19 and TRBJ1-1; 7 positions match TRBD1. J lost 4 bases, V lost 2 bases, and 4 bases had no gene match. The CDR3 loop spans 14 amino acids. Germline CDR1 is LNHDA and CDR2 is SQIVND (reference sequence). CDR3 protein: CASSITAGGTEAFF. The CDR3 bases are TGTGCCAGTAGTATAACGGCAGGGGGCACTGAAGCTTTCTTT.

The CDR3 region is CASSYSRGDGGYTF. In DNA, the CDR3 is TGTGCCAGCAGTTATTCCCGGGGGGACGGGGGCTACACCTTC. The chain employs TRBV6-5 and TRBJ1-2; maybe TRBD1 (5 bases). Between the trimmed V and J ends, which lost 3 bases and 8 bases, there was a span of 16 bases. Germline loops: CDR1 MNHEY, CDR2 SVGAGI. The CDR3 length is 14 residues.

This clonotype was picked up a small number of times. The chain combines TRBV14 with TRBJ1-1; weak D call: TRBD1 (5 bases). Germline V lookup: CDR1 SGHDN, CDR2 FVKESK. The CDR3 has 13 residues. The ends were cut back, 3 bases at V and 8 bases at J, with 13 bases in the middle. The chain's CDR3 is CASSQLDSTEAFF. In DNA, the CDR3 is TGTGCCAGCAGCCAGCTCGACAGTACGGAAGCTTTCTTT.

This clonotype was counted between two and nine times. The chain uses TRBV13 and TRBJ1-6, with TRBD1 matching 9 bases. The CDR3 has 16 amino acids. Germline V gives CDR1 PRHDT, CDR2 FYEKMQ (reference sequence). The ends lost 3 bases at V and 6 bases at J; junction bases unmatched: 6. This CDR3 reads CASSFTGGGGNSPLHF. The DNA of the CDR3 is TGTGCCAGCAGCTTTACAGGGGGCGGGGGTAATTCACCCCTCCACTTT. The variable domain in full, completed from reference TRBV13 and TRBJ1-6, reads AAGVIQSPRHLIKEKRETATLKCYPIPRHDTVYWYQQGPGQDPQFLISFYEKMQSDKGSIPDRFSAQQFSDYHSELNMSSLELGDSALYFCASSFTGGGGNSPLHFGNGTRLTVT.

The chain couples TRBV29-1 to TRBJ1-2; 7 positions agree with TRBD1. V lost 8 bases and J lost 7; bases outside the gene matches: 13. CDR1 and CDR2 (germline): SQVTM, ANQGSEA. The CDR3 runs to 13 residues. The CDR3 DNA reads TGCAGCAGTGCCGTAGACAGGGAGGTTGGCTACACCTTC. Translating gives CSSAVDREVGYTF.

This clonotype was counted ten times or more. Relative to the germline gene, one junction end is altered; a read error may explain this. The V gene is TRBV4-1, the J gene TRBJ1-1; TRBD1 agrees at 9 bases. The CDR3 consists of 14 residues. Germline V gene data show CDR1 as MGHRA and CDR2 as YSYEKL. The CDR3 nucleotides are TGTGCCAGCAGCAGGGACAGGGCAAACACTGAAGCTTTCTTT. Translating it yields CASSRDRANTEAFF.

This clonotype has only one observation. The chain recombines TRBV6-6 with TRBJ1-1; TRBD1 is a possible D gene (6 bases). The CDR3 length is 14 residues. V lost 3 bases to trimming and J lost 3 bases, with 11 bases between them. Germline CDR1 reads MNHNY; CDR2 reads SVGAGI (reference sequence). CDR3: CASSYADSHTEAFF. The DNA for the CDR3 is TGTGCCAGCAGTTATGCGGACAGCCACACTGAAGCTTTCTTT.

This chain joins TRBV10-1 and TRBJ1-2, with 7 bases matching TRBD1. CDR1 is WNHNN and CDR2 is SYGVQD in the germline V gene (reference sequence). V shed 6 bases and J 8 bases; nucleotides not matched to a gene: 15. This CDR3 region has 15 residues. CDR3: CASRPRRAGGGGYTF. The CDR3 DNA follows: TGCGCCAGCAGACCCCGTCGGGCAGGGGGAGGCGGCTACACCTTC.

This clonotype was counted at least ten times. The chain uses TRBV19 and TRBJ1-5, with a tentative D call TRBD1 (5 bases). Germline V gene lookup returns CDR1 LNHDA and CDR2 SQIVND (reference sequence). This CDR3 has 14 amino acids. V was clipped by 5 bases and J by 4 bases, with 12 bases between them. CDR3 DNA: TGTGCCAGTAGTGACAGTATGACTAATCAGCCCCAGCATTTT. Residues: CASSDSMTNQPQHF.

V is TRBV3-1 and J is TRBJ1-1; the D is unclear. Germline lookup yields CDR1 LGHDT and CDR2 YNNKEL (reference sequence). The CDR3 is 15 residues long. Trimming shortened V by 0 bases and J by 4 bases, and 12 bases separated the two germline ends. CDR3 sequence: CASSQDRLAGTEAFF. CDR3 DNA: TGTGCCAGCAGCCAAGATCGGCTGGCAGGCACTGAAGCTTTCTTT.

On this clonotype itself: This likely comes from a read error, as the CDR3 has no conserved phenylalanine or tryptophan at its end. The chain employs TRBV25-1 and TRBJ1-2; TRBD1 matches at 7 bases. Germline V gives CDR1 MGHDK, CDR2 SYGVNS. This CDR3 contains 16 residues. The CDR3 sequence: CASSGTTPGQLYGYTL. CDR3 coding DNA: TGTGCCAGCAGTGGCACTACCCCGGGACAGCTCTATGGTTACACCCTC.

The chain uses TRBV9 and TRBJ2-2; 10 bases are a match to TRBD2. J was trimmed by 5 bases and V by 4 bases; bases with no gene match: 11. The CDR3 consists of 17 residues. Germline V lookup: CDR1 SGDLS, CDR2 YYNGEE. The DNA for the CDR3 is TGTGCCAGCAGCCTAGAGCGGCTAGCGGGAGTAACCGGGGAGCTGTTTTTT. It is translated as CASSLERLAGVTGELFF.

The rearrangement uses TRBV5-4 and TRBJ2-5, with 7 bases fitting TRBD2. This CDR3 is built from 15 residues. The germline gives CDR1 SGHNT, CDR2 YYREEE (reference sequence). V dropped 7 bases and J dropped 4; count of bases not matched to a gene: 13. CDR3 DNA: TGTGCCAGCTCACCGGTTCGACGGGAGGCAGAGACCCAGTACTTC. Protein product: CASSPVRREAETQYF.

The DNA for the CDR3 is TGTGCCAGCAGCTTAAGCGGGAGCTCCCCTGGCTACACCTTC. Translating it yields CASSLSGSSPGYTF. V and J are TRBV11-3 and TRBJ1-2; D unclear. The V gene lost 2 bases and the J gene lost 7 bases, with 14 bases spanning the gap. This CDR3 spans 14 amino acids. Germline V lookup: CDR1 SGHNT, CDR2 YENEEA.

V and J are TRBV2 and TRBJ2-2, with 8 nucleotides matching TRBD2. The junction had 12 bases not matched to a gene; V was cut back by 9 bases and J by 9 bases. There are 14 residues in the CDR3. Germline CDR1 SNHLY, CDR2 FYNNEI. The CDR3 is CASLSWGGRRELFF. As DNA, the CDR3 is TGTGCCAGTCTTTCGTGGGGCGGGAGGCGGGAGCTGTTTTTT.

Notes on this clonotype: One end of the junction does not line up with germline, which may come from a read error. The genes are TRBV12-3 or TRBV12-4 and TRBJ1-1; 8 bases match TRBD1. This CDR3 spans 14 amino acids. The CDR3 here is CASSLGTGRVTASF. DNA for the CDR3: TGTGCCAGCAGTTTAGGGACAGGGAGAGTAACAGCTTCCTTT.

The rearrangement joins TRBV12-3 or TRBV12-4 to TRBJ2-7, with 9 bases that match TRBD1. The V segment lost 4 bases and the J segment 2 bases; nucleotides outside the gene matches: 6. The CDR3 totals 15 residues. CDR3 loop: CASSSGQGLAYEQYF. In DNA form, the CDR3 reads TGTGCCAGCAGTTCGGGACAGGGATTGGCCTACGAGCAGTACTTC.

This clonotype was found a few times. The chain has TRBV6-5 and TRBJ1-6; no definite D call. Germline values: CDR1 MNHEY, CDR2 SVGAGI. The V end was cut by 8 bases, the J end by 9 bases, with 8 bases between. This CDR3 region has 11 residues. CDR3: CASGRFSPLHF. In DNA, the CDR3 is TGTGCCAGCGGGCGGTTTTCACCCCTCCACTTT.

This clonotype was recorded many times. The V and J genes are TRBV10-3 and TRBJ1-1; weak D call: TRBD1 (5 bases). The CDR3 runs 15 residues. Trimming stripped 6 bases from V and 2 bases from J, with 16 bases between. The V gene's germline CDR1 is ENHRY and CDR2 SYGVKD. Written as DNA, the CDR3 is TGTGCCATCAGACAAACCAGAGACAGAAACACTGAAGCTTTCTTT. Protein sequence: CAIRQTRDRNTEAFF.

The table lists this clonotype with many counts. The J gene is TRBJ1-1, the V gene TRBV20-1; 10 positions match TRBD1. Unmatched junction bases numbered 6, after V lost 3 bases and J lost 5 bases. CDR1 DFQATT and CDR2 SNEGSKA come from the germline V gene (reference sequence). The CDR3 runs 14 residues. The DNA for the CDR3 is TGCAGTGCTAGGTGGGGACAGGGGTGGACTGAAGCTTTCTTT. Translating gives CSARWGQGWTEAFF.

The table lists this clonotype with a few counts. The CDR3, as DNA: TGCAGCGTTGAAGAGTGGGGGGTGCCTGAAGCTTTCTTT. Its protein product is CSVEEWGVPEAFF. The V and J genes are TRBV29-1 and TRBJ1-1, with a tentative D call TRBD1 (5 bases). Germline V lookup: CDR1 SQVTM, CDR2 ANQGSEA. This CDR3 comprises 13 residues. The germline V and J ends were trimmed by 0 bases and 6 bases, with 11 bases remaining between them. Full variable domain (outside the CDR3, taken from reference TRBV29-1 and TRBJ1-1): SAVISQKPSRDICQRGTSLTIQCQVDSQVTMMFWYRQQPGQSLTLIATANQGSEATYESGFVIDKFPISRPNLTFSTLTVSNMSPEDSSIYLCSVEEWGVPEAFFGQGTRLTVV.

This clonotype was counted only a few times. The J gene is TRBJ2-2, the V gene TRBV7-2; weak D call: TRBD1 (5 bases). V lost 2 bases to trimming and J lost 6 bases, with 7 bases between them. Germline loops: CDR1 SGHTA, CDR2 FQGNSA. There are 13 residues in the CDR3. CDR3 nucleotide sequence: TGTGCCAGCAGCTTATGGGGCCCCGGGGAGCTGTTTTTT. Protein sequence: CASSLWGPGELFF. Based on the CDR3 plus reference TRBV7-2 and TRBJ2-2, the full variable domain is GAGVSQSPSNKVTEKGKDVELRCDPISGHTALYWYRQSLGQGLEFLIYFQGNSAPDKSGLPSDRFSAERTGGSVSTLTIQRTQQEDSAVYLCASSLWGPGELFFGEGSRLTVL.

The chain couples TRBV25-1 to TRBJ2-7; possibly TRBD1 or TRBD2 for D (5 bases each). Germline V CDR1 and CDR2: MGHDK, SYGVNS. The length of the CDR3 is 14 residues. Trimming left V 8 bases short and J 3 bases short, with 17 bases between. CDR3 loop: CASEGWGTFYEQYF. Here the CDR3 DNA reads TGTGCCAGCGAGGGTTGGGGGACCTTCTACGAGCAGTACTTC.

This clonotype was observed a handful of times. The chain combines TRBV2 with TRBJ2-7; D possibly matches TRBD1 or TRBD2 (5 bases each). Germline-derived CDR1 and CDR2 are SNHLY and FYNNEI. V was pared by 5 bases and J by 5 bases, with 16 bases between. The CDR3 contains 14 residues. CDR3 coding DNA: TGTGCCAGCAGTTTCTCCTTCAGGGACCACGAGCAGTACTTC. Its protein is CASSFSFRDHEQYF.

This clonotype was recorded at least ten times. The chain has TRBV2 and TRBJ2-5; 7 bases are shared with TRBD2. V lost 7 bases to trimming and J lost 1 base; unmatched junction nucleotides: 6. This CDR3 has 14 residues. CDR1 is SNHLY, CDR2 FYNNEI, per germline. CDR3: CASKEGGGQETQYF. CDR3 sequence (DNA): TGTGCCAGCAAAGAAGGCGGGGGCCAAGAGACCCAGTACTTC.

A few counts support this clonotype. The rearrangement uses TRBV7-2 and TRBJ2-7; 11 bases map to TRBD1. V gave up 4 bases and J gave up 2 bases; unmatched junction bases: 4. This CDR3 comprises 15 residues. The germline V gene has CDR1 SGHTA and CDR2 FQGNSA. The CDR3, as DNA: TGTGCCAGCAGCTCTTGGACAGGGGGCGCCTACGAGCAGTACTTC. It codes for CASSSWTGGAYEQYF.

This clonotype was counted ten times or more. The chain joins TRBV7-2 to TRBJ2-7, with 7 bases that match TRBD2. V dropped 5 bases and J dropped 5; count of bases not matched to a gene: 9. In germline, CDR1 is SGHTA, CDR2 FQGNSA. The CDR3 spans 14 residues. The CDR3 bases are TGTGCCAGCAGCCCCGGCCTAGCGGACCACGAGCAGTACTTC. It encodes CASSPGLADHEQYF.

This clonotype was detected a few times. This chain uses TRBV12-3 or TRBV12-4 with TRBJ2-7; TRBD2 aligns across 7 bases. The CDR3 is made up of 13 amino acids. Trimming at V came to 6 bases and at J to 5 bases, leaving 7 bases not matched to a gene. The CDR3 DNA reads TGTGCCAGCAGATCTGGGGGAGGGCACGAGCAGTACTTC. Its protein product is CASRSGGGHEQYF.